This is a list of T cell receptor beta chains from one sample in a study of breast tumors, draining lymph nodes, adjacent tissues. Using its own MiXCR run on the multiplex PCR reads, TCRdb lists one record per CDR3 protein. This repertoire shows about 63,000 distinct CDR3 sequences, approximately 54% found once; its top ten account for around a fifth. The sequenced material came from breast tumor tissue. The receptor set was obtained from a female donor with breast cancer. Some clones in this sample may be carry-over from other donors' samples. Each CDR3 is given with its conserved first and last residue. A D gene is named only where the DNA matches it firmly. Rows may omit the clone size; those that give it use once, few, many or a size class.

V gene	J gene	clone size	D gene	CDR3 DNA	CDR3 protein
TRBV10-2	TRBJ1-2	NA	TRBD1	TGCGCCAGCAGTGGTTGGGGACAGACCTATGGCTACACCTTC	CASSGWGQTYGYTF
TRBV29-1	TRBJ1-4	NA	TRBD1	TGCAGCGTTGGGACAGGGGGCAGTGAAAAACTGTTTTTT	CSVGTGGSEKLFF
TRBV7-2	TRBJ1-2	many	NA	TGTGCCAGCAGCTTAGGGGGAACGGTATCTGGAGGCTACCCCTTC	CASSLGGTVSGGYPF
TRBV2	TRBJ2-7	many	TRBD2	TGTGCCAGCAGGGGCGGGGGGGCCGCTGTGGACTACTACGAGCAGTACTTC	CASRGGGAAVDYYEQYF
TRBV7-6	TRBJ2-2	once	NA	TGTGCCACTTACGTTAATGGGGAGCTGTTTTTT	CATYVNGELFF
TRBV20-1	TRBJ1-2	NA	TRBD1	TGCAGTGCTAGAGCACTACAGGGGGCGAGCTATGGCTACACCTTC	CSARALQGASYGYTF
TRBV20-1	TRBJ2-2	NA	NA	TGCAGTGCTAGGGACACAGGGGAGCTGTTTTTT	CSARDTGELFF
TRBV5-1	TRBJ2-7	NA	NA	TGCGCCAGCAGCTTAGCCAGTAGGGGTCTGTACGAGCAGTACTTC	CASSLASRGLYEQYF
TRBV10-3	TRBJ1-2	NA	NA	TGTGCCATCAGGGGGGGAGCACCTAACTATGGCTACACCTTC	CAIRGGAPNYGYTF
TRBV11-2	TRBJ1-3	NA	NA	TGTGCCAGCAGCTTAGGACAGTACTCTGGAAACACCATATATTTT	CASSLGQYSGNTIYF
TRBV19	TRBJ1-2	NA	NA	TGTGCCAGTAGTATTACGGGGGACTATGGCTACACCTTC	CASSITGDYGYTF
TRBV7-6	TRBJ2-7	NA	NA	TGTGCCAGCAAGGGGACGTTGGACGTTGGCGAGCAGTACTTC	CASKGTLDVGEQYF
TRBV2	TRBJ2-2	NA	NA	TGTGCCAGCAGTAGGACATCCCGTACCGGGGAGCTGTTTTTT	CASSRTSRTGELFF
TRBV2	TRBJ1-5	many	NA	TGTGCCAGCAGTAGCCCGGGAAGGAGGAGCAATCAGCCCCAGCATTTT	CASSSPGRRSNQPQHF
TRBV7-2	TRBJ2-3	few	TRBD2	TGTGCCAGCAGCTTAAGAGGACTAGCGGGAGGCGGTACGCAGTATTTT	CASSLRGLAGGGTQYF
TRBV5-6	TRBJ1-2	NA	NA	TGTGCCCCCCAATCGTATGGCTACACCTTC	CAPQSYGYTF